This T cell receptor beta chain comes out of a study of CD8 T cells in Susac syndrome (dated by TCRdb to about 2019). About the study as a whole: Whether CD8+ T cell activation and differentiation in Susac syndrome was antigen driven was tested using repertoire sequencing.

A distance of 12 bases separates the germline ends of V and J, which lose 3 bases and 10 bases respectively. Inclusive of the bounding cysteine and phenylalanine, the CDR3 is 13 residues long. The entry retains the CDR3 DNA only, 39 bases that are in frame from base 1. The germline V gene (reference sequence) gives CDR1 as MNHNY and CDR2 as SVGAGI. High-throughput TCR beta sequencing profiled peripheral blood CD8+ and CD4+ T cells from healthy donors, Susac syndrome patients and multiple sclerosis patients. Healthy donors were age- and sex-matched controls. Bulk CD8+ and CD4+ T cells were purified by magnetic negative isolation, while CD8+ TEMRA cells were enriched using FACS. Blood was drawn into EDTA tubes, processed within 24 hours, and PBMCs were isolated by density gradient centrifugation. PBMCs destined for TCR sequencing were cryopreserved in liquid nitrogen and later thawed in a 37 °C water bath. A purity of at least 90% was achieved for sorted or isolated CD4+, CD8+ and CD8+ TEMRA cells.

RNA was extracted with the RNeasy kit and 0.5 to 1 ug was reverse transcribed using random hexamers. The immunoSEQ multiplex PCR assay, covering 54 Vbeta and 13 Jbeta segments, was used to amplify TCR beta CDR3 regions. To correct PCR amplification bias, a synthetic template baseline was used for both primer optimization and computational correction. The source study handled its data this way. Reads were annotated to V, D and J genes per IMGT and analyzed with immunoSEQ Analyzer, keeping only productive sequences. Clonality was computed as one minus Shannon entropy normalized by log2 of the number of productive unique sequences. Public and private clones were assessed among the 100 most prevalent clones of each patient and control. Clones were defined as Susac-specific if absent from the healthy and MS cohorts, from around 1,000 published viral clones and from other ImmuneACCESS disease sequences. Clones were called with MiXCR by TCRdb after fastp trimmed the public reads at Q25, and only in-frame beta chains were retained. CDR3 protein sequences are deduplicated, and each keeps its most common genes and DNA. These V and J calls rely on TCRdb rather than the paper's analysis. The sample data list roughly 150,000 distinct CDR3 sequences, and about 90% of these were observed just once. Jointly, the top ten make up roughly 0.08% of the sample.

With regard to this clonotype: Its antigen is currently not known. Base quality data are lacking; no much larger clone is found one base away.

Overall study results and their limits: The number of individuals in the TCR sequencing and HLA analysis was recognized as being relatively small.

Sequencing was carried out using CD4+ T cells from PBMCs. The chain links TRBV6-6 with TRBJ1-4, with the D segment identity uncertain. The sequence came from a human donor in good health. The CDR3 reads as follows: CASSYDTERKLFF. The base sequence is TGTGCCAGCAGTTATGATACCGAGAGAAAACTGTTTTTT.